This section outlines one T cell receptor (beta chain) sequence together with its context. Its antigen is undetermined. Unmatched junction bases numbered 6, after V lost 6 bases and J lost 1 base. Per the germline V gene, CDR1 is MNHEY and CDR2 is SVGEGT. The CDR3 runs to 15 residues. TCRdb passed the 5' RACE reads through MiXCR, listing each CDR3 protein once. The table lists around 480,000 distinct CDR3 sequences, 14% of them singletons. These data originate in a study of identical twins. Study-level findings and limits: One should note that invariant MAIT and iNKT cells could partly confound zero-insertion analyses. Fewer insertions characterized abundant cord blood beta clonotypes, whereas memory repertoires showed none. Twins showed weaker excess sharing in their beta out-of-frame sequences. Models, which agreed with sharing between unrelated individuals, nonetheless underestimated the out-of-frame TCR alpha sharing seen in monozygotic twins.

The sample was also reused in another study, on yellow fever vaccine responses in identical twins.

Sequencing was carried out using CD4+ T cells sorted from blood. The rearrangement uses TRBV6-2 or TRBV6-3 and TRBJ1-5; 7 nucleotides agree with TRBD1. The receptor was derived from a woman aged 18-29 years in good health. This CDR3 reads CASSQTGLSNQPQHF. The CDR3 nucleotides are TGTGCCAGCAGCCAGACAGGGTTGAGCAATCAGCCCCAGCATTTT.